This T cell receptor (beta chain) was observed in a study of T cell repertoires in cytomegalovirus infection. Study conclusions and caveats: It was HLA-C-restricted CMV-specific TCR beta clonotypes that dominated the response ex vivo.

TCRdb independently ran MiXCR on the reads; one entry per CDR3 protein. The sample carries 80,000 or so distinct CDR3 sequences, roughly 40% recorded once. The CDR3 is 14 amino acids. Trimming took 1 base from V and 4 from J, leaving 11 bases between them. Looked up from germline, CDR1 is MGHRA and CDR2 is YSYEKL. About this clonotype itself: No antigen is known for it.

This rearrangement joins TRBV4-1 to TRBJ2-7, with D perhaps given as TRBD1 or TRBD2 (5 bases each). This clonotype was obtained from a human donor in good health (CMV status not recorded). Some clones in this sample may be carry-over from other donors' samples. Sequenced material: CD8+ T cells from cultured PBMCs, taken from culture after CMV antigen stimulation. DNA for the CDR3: TGCGCCAGCAGCCAAGTGGATGGGGGTTACGAGCAGTACTTC. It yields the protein CASSQVDGGYEQYF.